This TCR beta chain came from a study of T cell repertoires in cytomegalovirus infection. Study outcomes and limitations: Cumulative public TCR beta family frequency identified carriers of CMV plus the relevant HLA. Predominance within the ex vivo response was attributable to HLA-C-restricted CMV-specific TCR beta clonotypes.

This CDR3 is built from 14 residues. Looked up from germline, CDR1 is SGHTA and CDR2 is FQGNSA. V was pared by 5 bases and J by 5 bases, with 5 bases of the junction left unmatched. By sample fraction, this clonotype is medium-sized (0.01 to 0.1%). Antigen unknown. TCRdb called the reads again in MiXCR, with one record for every CDR3 protein. The sample carries roughly 100,000 distinct CDR3 sequences, about 15% recorded once. Sequencing used PBMCs. The V and J genes are TRBV7-2 and TRBJ1-1; the match to TRBD1 covers 10 bases. The clonotype originates from a human donor in good health (CMV status not recorded). Some clones in this sample may be carry-over from other donors' samples. CDR3 coding DNA: TGTGCCAGCAGCCAAAAGGGACAGGGGACTGAAGCTTTCTTT. Protein product: CASSQKGQGTEAFF.